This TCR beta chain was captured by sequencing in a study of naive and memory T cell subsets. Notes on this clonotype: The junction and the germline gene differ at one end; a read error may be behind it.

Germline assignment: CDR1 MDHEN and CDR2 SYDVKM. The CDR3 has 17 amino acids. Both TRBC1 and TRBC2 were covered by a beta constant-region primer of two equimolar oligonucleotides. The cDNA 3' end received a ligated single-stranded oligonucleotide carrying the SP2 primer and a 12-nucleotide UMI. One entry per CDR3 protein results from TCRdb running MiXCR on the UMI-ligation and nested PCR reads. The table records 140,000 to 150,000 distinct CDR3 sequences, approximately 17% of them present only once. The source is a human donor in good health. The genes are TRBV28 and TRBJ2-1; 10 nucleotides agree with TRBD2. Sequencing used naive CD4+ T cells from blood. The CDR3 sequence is CASSTPLLAGEHPQPIF. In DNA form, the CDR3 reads TGTGCCAGCAGTACCCCTTTGCTAGCGGGAGAACACCCCCAGCCGATCTTC.